This T cell receptor (beta chain) was sequenced during a study of blood T cells in healthy people across ages. Study results and limitations: Fewer expanded clones and more diversity marked long-lived versus aged donors.

Germline V gives CDR1 SEHNR, CDR2 FQNEAQ (reference sequence). The CDR3 runs 12 residues. Trimming pared 5 bases from V and 6 bases from J, leaving 10 bases between. Individuals who donated were healthy Caucasians from Russia aged roughly 6 to 95. Each of the donors had 8 to 10 milliliters of peripheral blood drawn into EDTA-treated Vacutainer tubes. About this clonotype itself: Its antigen is unidentified.

Alongside a J-beta primer mix, a sample-barcoded 5' primer served in a second PCR lasting about 6 to 11 cycles. One entry per CDR3 protein, called by TCRdb with MiXCR from the 5' RACE reads. The table has over a million distinct CDR3 sequences, under 45% seen once. The sequenced material came from blood. The rearrangement joins TRBV7-9 to TRBJ1-1; D is possibly TRBD1 (6 bases). The receptor was isolated from a woman aged 55-70 years in good health. The CDR3 spells CASSEGGPEAFF. CDR3 sequence (DNA): TGTGCCAGCAGCGAAGGGGGGCCTGAAGCTTTCTTT.